Sequencing of this T cell receptor (beta chain) was carried out in a study of Ad26.COV2.S vaccination and SARS-CoV-2 variants. The method was immunoSEQ multiplex PCR; TCRdb's version includes in-frame clones alone and lacks a portion of them. The sample comprises a few hundred thousand clones, 90% of which are singletons, and about 4.1% rests with the top ten. Treatment noted: 19 received Ad26.COV2.S at low or high dose, single or two shots; 5 received placebo; per-sample allocation not given. Day 63 following the first vaccine or placebo injection was when the samples were taken. This clone was seen a single time. V was clipped by 4 bases and J by 4 bases, with 9 bases between them. Germline V gene data show CDR1 as SQVTM and CDR2 as ANQGSEA. This CDR3 has 12 residues.

The TCR sequence derives from a person between 18 and 65 years old who received the Ad26.COV2.S COVID-19 vaccine or a placebo. The sequencing used peripheral blood, collected in a trial of Ad26.COV2.S vaccine versus placebo. This chain connects TRBV29-1 to TRBJ2-3, with D perhaps matching TRBD2 (6 bases). The CDR3 loop is CSVVEGADTQYF. CDR3 DNA: TGCAGCGTTGTGGAGGGTGCAGATACGCAGTATTTT.